This T cell receptor (beta chain) was recorded in a study of cytomegalovirus exposure and HLA in healthy donors. The overall study: A preliminary data release comprised approximately 85 million unique TCRs obtained from HLA-typed donors.

The length of the CDR3 is 16 residues. The germline CDR1 and CDR2 sequences are MGHDK and SYGVNS. Germline trimming cut 1 base from V and 1 base from J; bases unmatched to any gene: 5. Use of 60 Vbeta and 13 Jbeta primers characterized the PCR. Sequencing used immunoSEQ multiplex PCR; TCRdb keeps in-frame clones, though not all of them. The sample has more than 100,000 clones, 15% seen once. This clone occurred a few times. The chain employs TRBV25-1 and TRBJ1-1; 8 bases match TRBD1. Specimen: PBMCs. This TCR came from a woman aged 18-29 years in good health and CMV-seronegative. CDR3: CASSESDRERNTEAFF. As DNA, the CDR3 is TGTGCCAGCAGTGAATCGGACAGGGAGCGGAACACTGAAGCTTTCTTT. Full variable domain (rest looked up from reference TRBV25-1 and TRBJ1-1): EADIYQTPRYLVIGTGKKITLECSQTMGHDKMYWYQQDPGMELHLIHYSYGVNSTEKGDLSSESTVSRIRTEHFPLTLESARPSHTSQYLCASSESDRERNTEAFFGQGTRLTVV.